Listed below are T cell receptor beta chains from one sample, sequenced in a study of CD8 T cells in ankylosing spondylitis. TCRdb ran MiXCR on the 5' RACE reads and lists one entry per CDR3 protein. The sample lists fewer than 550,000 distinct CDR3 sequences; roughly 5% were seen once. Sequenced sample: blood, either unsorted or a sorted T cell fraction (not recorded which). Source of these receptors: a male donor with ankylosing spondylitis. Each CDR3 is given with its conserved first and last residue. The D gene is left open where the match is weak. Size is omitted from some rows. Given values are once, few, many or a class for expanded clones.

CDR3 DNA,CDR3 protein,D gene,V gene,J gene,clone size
TGCGCCAGCAGTAGGGACGGTGAATACGAGCAGTACTTC,CASSRDGEYEQYF,NA,TRBV10-1,TRBJ2-7,many
TGTGCCAGCAGCTCCCCGCGCTTACTAAGAGAGCAGTTCTTC,CASSSPRLLREQFF,NA,TRBV13,TRBJ2-1,many
TGTGCCAGCAGTTTTCTGTCAGATTCGGGTGAGCAGTACTTC,CASSFLSDSGEQYF,NA,TRBV27,TRBJ2-7,many
TGCGCCAGCAGCCAAGATTATCGCTGGGACAGGGTCGGCGAGCAGTACTTC,CASSQDYRWDRVGEQYF,TRBD1,TRBV4-3,TRBJ2-7,NA
TGTGCCAGCAGCTTAGGTTCGGGGCAGCCGAACACCGGGGAGCTGTTTTTT,CASSLGSGQPNTGELFF,NA,TRBV7-3,TRBJ2-2,few
TGCAGTTCGGGACTAGCGGGGGCCCGAAGTGGAGGACAGTACTTC,CSSGLAGARSGGQYF,TRBD2,TRBV20-1,TRBJ2-5,many
TGTGCCAGCTCACCACCGGGGACCCCAAATGGCTACACCTTC,CASSPPGTPNGYTF,NA,TRBV18,TRBJ1-2,many
TGTGCCAGCAGCTACCTAGCGAAGTCCTACAATGAGCAGTTCTTC,CASSYLAKSYNEQFF,NA,TRBV7-2,TRBJ2-1,many
TGTGCCAGCAGCTTAGGGGGGGGGTCCCAGGAGACCCAGTACTTC,CASSLGGGSQETQYF,TRBD2,TRBV7-2,TRBJ2-5,many
TGCGCCAGCAGCCAAGTTGGGACTGAAGCTTTCTTT,CASSQVGTEAFF,NA,TRBV4-3,TRBJ1-1,many
TGTGCCAGCAGTCTGGACTGGGCTAGCACAGATACGCAGTATTTT,CASSLDWASTDTQYF,NA,TRBV5-5,TRBJ2-3,few
TGTGCCAGCAGCGTTAGGTCCAGCTCTGGGGCCAACGTCCTGACTTTC,CASSVRSSSGANVLTF,NA,TRBV7-2,TRBJ2-6,many
TGTGCCAGCAGTTTGAAGAACGGCGAGACCCAGTACTTC,CASSLKNGETQYF,NA,TRBV12-3/TRBV12-4,TRBJ2-5,few
TGCAGTGCTCTTAACACAAAGGGGGCGCGGGAGCAGTACTTC,CSALNTKGAREQYF,TRBD1,TRBV20-1,TRBJ2-7,many
TGCAGCGTGGGGGGGGGGGCGAATGAGCAGTTCTTC,CSVGGGANEQFF,NA,TRBV29-1,TRBJ2-1,many
TGTGCCAGCAGCCCGGGACACCCGGGTAGGTCCACTGAAGCTTTCTTT,CASSPGHPGRSTEAFF,NA,TRBV7-9,TRBJ1-1,many
TGCAGCGTCCTATTGTCCCCTAATGAAAAACTGTTTTTT,CSVLLSPNEKLFF,NA,TRBV29-1,TRBJ1-4,many
TGTGCCAGCAGCGTAGATACCAGGGGCAAACGGAAGGGCTACACCTTC,CASSVDTRGKRKGYTF,NA,TRBV9,TRBJ1-2,many
TGTGCCACCAGTGATCTGGGGGCCCTCTACAATGAGCAGTTCTTC,CATSDLGALYNEQFF,NA,TRBV24-1,TRBJ2-1,many
TGTGCCAGCAGTTCCTTTAACCTGGACAGGGAGCTGTTTTTT,CASSSFNLDRELFF,NA,TRBV12-3/TRBV12-4,TRBJ2-2,few
TGTGCCAGCAGCCCAGGACAGGGATACCACGAGCAGTACTTC,CASSPGQGYHEQYF,TRBD1,TRBV7-2,TRBJ2-7,many
TGCAGCGTGAGATCTACCGGGACAGAAATCTCTGGGGCCAACGTCCTGACTTTC,CSVRSTGTEISGANVLTF,TRBD1,TRBV29-1,TRBJ2-6,many
TGCAGTGCTAGAGATCGGACAGGGTACGGCTATGGCTACACCTTC,CSARDRTGYGYGYTF,TRBD1,TRBV20-1,TRBJ1-2,many
TGTGCCAGCAGTGCAGCCGGGACAGGCTCCTACGAGCAGTACTTC,CASSAAGTGSYEQYF,TRBD1,TRBV6-2/TRBV6-3,TRBJ2-7,many
TGCAGCGTTGGGGGAGGCGAGCAGTTCTTC,CSVGGGEQFF,NA,TRBV29-1,TRBJ2-1,many
TGTGCCAGCAGCCAATTAGGCTACGAGCAGTACTTC,CASSQLGYEQYF,NA,TRBV4-2,TRBJ2-7,many
TGTGCCATCATGCCGAGGGACGGGGCGGGGACCGGGGAGCTGTTTTTT,CAIMPRDGAGTGELFF,NA,TRBV10-3,TRBJ2-2,many
TGCGCCAGCAGCTTGTTTACAGGGGGCTCCTACGAGCAGTACTTC,CASSLFTGGSYEQYF,TRBD1,TRBV5-1,TRBJ2-7,many
TGCGCCAGCAGCCTCCAAAACAGCGCTGGAAACACCATATATTTT,CASSLQNSAGNTIYF,NA,TRBV4-3,TRBJ1-3,many
TGTGCCAGTAGTCTGAGGGACTCACAGTTCTTC,CASSLRDSQFF,NA,TRBV19,TRBJ2-1,NA
TGCGCCAGCAGTGAGAGGCTACGGGACAGTTTCCACGAGCAGTACTTC,CASSERLRDSFHEQYF,TRBD1,TRBV10-1,TRBJ2-7,many
TGCGCCAGCGGGGGCGTGTCGAACACCGGGGAGCTGTTTTTT,CASGGVSNTGELFF,NA,TRBV5-1,TRBJ2-2,many
TGTGCCAGCAGTCGAGCGGGAGTATCCCTCCACGAGCAGTACTTC,CASSRAGVSLHEQYF,TRBD2,TRBV7-2,TRBJ2-7,many
TGTGCCAGCCGGCGTACTAGCGCCCAAGAGACCCAGTACTTC,CASRRTSAQETQYF,TRBD2,TRBV7-2,TRBJ2-5,many
TGCGCCAGCAGCTTCGGGCCCACGGGGGAGCAGTACTTC,CASSFGPTGEQYF,NA,TRBV5-1,TRBJ2-7,many
TGTGCCAGCAGCTTTAAGGGTTCCGACGAGCAGTACTTC,CASSFKGSDEQYF,NA,TRBV7-2,TRBJ2-7,NA
TGTGCCAGCAGGTTCTTGGGGGGCGCCTCTGGAAACACCATATATTTT,CASRFLGGASGNTIYF,NA,TRBV6-1,TRBJ1-3,many
TGTGCCAGCAGCCGGGGACTAGCGGGGGGTTTGACAGATACGCAGTATTTT,CASSRGLAGGLTDTQYF,TRBD2,TRBV4-2,TRBJ2-3,NA
TGTGCCACTTGGGACAGAACTAGCACAGATACGCAGTATTTT,CATWDRTSTDTQYF,TRBD1,TRBV12-3/TRBV12-4,TRBJ2-3,many
TGTGCCAGCAGCAAAGACGGAGTCAGGGGAGAGACCCAGTACTTC,CASSKDGVRGETQYF,NA,TRBV21-1,TRBJ2-5,NA
TGTGCCAGCAGTGGCGGGACCGCTTCACCCCTCCACTTT,CASSGGTASPLHF,NA,TRBV7-2,TRBJ1-6,many
TGCGCCACTACGCAGGCGCGGGTCTATGGCTACACCTTC,CATTQARVYGYTF,NA,TRBV10-2,TRBJ1-2,many
TGCAGTGCTCCCGCCCCGTACGAGCAGTACTTC,CSAPAPYEQYF,NA,TRBV20-1,TRBJ2-7,many